The 23 T cell receptor beta chains in this list originate from one sample, sequenced in a study of shared clonotypes between healthy human individuals. The table came from immunoSEQ multiplex PCR; TCRdb's copy has only in-frame clones and leaves some out. The data contain about 1 million clones, more than 65% of them seen just once; the ten biggest clones take up nearly 1.5%. The sample was memory CD4+ T cells sorted from blood. Subset reported: CD45RA-negative fraction. All receptors derive from a man aged 18 to 35 in good health.

The chain joins TRBV5-1 to TRBJ2-7; 7 bases match TRBD1. Germline V gene lookup returns CDR1 SGHRS and CDR2 YFSETQ. After removal of 4 bases from V and 0 bases from J, the junction contained 7 bases not matched to a gene. The CDR3 runs to 15 residues. The DNA for the CDR3 is TGCGCCAGCAGCCGGGAAGGGACAGTCTCCTACGAGCAGTACTTC. This gives the protein CASSREGTVSYEQYF.

V usage is TRBV10-3 and J usage is TRBJ1-3; tentatively, D is TRBD1 (6 bases). Germline V gene lookup returns CDR1 ENHRY and CDR2 SYGVKD. V shed 9 bases and J shed 12 bases, with 21 bases lying between them. The CDR3 extends over 13 amino acids. CDR3 nucleotide sequence: TGTGCCATTGGACAGAACAGGGATAATTACATATATTTT. Its protein product is CAIGQNRDNYIYF.

The rearrangement links TRBV6-1 to TRBJ1-6; 7 positions agree with TRBD1. This CDR3 spans 14 amino acids. Trimming at V came to 6 bases and at J to 8 bases, leaving 7 bases not matched to a gene. Germline assignment: CDR1 MNHNS and CDR2 SASEGT. The CDR3 DNA reads TGTGCCAGCAGGTTCCGGGACAGAGATTCACCCCTCCACTTT. It codes for CASRFRDRDSPLHF.

This clone was found once. V gene TRBV15 combines with J gene TRBJ2-6; D is uncertain. Germline V lookup: CDR1 LNHNV, CDR2 YYDKDF (reference sequence). The CDR3 runs 15 residues. V dropped 0 bases and J dropped 5 bases, with 8 bases sitting between them. The CDR3 nucleotides are TGTGCCACCAGCAGAGATTCGGGTAGGGCCAACGTCCTGACTTTC. Translated, it gives CATSRDSGRANVLTF.

This clone was seen at least ten times. Distinct nucleotide sequences in the sample also encode this CDR3. V and J are TRBV30 and TRBJ1-2; D ambiguous. Germline CDR1 reads GTSNPN; CDR2 reads SVGIG (reference sequence). There are 11 residues in the CDR3. V lost 0 bases, J lost 8 bases, and 7 bases lay in between. In DNA, the CDR3 is TGTGCCTGGAGTGTTATGGGGGGCTACACCTTC. Its translation: CAWSVMGGYTF.

V usage is TRBV6-1 and J usage is TRBJ2-7, with D unresolved. The V gene lost 6 bases and the J gene lost 0 bases, with 12 bases spanning the gap. Germline assignment: CDR1 MNHNS and CDR2 SASEGT. The CDR3 runs 14 residues. The CDR3 is CASRLTLTSYEQYF. CDR3 DNA sequence: TGTGCCAGCAGACTCACCCTGACCTCCTACGAGCAGTACTTC.

The V and J genes are TRBV5-6 and TRBJ2-6, with a weak D call TRBD2 (5 bases). The CDR3 totals 15 residues. CDR1 and CDR2 from the germline V gene are SGHDT and YYEEEE. The ends were cut back, 7 bases at V and 1 base at J, with 12 bases in the middle. The CDR3 is CASALPGSGANVLTF. In DNA, the CDR3 is TGTGCCAGCGCTCTCCCGGGATCTGGGGCCAACGTCCTGACTTTC.

The chain employs TRBV28 and TRBJ1-5; D remains unclear. V was shortened by 10 bases and J by 0 bases, with 10 bases between the two germline ends. The germline V gene encodes CDR1 MDHEN and CDR2 SYDVKM. The CDR3 has 13 amino acids. CDR3: CATTEFSNQPQHF. DNA for the CDR3: TGTGCCACCACAGAGTTTAGCAATCAGCCCCAGCATTTT.

The chain uses TRBV28 and TRBJ1-2; a weak D match, TRBD1 (5 bases). Germline V CDR1 and CDR2: MDHEN, SYDVKM. The CDR3 has 15 amino acids. V shed 3 bases and J shed 8 bases, with 19 bases lying between them. CDR3 sequence (DNA): TGTGCCAGCAGTTTCGAGGGGATGATCGCGCGCGGCTACACCTTC. It codes for CASSFEGMIARGYTF.

This clone was observed a handful of times. This chain connects TRBV10-3 to TRBJ2-1; a possible D gene is TRBD2 (5 bases). CDR3 length: 14 amino acids. Trimming took off 7 bases at V and 0 bases at J, with 10 bases between the two ends. Germline CDR1 reads ENHRY; CDR2 reads SYGVKD. As DNA, the CDR3 is TGTGCCATCAAGGCGGACTCCTCCTACAATGAGCAGTTCTTC. Its translation is CAIKADSSYNEQFF.

The gene calls are TRBV7-6 and TRBJ2-5; 9 positions match TRBD2. Germline CDR1 SGHVS, CDR2 FNYEAQ. V lost 5 bases, J lost 4 bases, and 8 bases stayed unmatched. The CDR3 consists of 15 residues. CDR3 sequence: CASSEAGGLSETQYF. The CDR3 region has the DNA TGTGCCAGCAGCGAAGCGGGGGGCCTTTCAGAGACCCAGTACTTC.

This sequence joins TRBV28 and TRBJ1-3; D gene ambiguous. The CDR3 consists of 15 residues. The ends were cut back, 3 bases at V and 0 bases at J, with 9 bases in the middle. Per the germline V gene, CDR1 is MDHEN and CDR2 is SYDVKM. CDR3 sequence (DNA): TGTGCCAGCAGTTTGGTCAGAGGCTCTGGAAACACCATATATTTT. This encodes CASSLVRGSGNTIYF. Together with reference TRBV28 and TRBJ1-3, the CDR3 gives the full variable domain: DVKVTQSSRYLVKRTGEKVFLECVQDMDHENMFWYRQDPGLGLRLIYFSYDVKMKEKGDIPEGYSVSREKKERFSLILESASTNQTSMYLCASSLVRGSGNTIYFGEGSWLTVV.

The chain joins TRBV27 to TRBJ2-5; D tentatively fits TRBD1 or TRBD2 (5 bases each). The CDR3 extends over 15 amino acids. V lost 2 bases to trimming and J lost 6 bases, with 16 bases between them. Per the germline V gene, CDR1 is MNHEY and CDR2 is SMNVEV (reference sequence). The CDR3 DNA sequence: TGTGCCAGCAGTTTAAGCGAGGGGTGGTCGCAGACCCAGTACTTC. This sequence encodes CASSLSEGWSQTQYF.

Points on this clone: A much larger clone differs from this one at a single base, so this may be a read error. Additional DNA sequences in this sample encode the identical CDR3. This chain joins TRBV5-1 and TRBJ2-1, with TRBD2 matching over 8 bases. V was pared by 0 bases and J by 4 bases, with 0 bases of the junction left unmatched. The germline gives CDR1 SGHRS, CDR2 YFSETQ. This CDR3 comprises 14 residues. The CDR3 loop is CASSLGGRYNEQFF. As DNA, the CDR3 is TGCGCCAGCAGCTTGGGCGGGAGGTACAATGAGCAGTTCTTC.

Comments on this clone: Compared with germline, one end of the junction differs, possibly owing to a read error. V usage is TRBV5-1 and J usage is TRBJ2-6; a weak D match, TRBD1 (5 bases). Germline CDR1 SGHRS, CDR2 YFSETQ. The CDR3 is 16 amino acids. This CDR3 is CASSLEGASGSNVLTF. CDR3 DNA sequence: TGCGCCAGCAGCTTGGAAGGGGCCTCTGGGTCCAACGTCCTGACTTTC.

This chain joins TRBV29-1 and TRBJ2-7; D is possibly TRBD2 (5 bases). Trimming stripped 4 bases from V and 2 bases from J, with 12 bases between. This CDR3 region has 13 residues. CDR1 is SQVTM and CDR2 is ANQGSEA in the germline V gene. CDR3 nucleotide sequence: TGCAGCGTTGTACCCGGGGATACCTACGAGCAGTACTTC. It specifies CSVVPGDTYEQYF.

This clone was picked up one time. This chain links TRBV5-1 with TRBJ2-3; TRBD2 matches at 7 bases. J was trimmed by 4 bases and V by 3 bases; bases with no gene match: 8. The CDR3 sequence is 15 residues long. Per germline, CDR1 SGHRS and CDR2 YFSETQ. CDR3 coding DNA: TGCGCCAGCAGCTCGGGTGTCCGGGAGGCAGATACGCAGTATTTT. The encoded protein is CASSSGVREADTQYF.

This clone was seen a single time. J is TRBJ1-1 and V is TRBV6-1; D may be TRBD1 (5 bases). V lost 0 bases to trimming and J lost 11 bases, with 13 bases between them. The CDR3 has 13 amino acids. The germline gives CDR1 MNHNS, CDR2 SASEGT. The CDR3 here is CASSEAVRVHAFF. For the CDR3, the DNA is TGTGCCAGCAGTGAAGCAGTCAGGGTACACGCTTTCTTT.

This chain links TRBV5-4 with TRBJ2-5; TRBD2 aligns across 12 bases. Per the germline V gene, CDR1 is SGHNT and CDR2 is YYREEE (reference sequence). Trimming cost V 4 bases and J 1 base; bases outside gene matches: 5. The CDR3 has 16 residues. The CDR3 sequence: CASSPGLAGPQETQYF. CDR3 nucleotide sequence: TGTGCCAGCAGCCCGGGACTAGCGGGTCCCCAAGAGACCCAGTACTTC.

This clone was seen only once. V is TRBV7-2 and J is TRBJ2-5; D gene unclear. Germline values: CDR1 SGHTA, CDR2 FQGNSA. CDR3 size: 13 residues. Trimming removed 5 bases at V and 5 bases at J, with 12 bases between. Here the CDR3 reads CASSPAPSETQYF. The CDR3, as DNA: TGTGCCAGCAGCCCCGCGCCTTCGGAGACCCAGTACTTC.

The chain combines TRBV11-2 with TRBJ1-1, with D possibly matching TRBD1 (6 bases). The CDR3 contains 15 residues. Trimming stripped 2 bases from V and 1 base from J, with 11 bases between. The germline V gene encodes CDR1 SGHAT and CDR2 FQNNGV. The CDR3 DNA is TGTGCCAGCAGCTTATGGACAGTAGGGAACACTGAAGCTTTCTTT. Translating gives CASSLWTVGNTEAFF.

Points on this clone: This clone may be a read error of a much larger clone one base away. The CDR3, as DNA: TGTGCCAGCAGCTCCCGGGTCCAAGAGACCCAGTACTTC. It yields the protein CASSSRVQETQYF. The rearrangement links TRBV13 to TRBJ2-5, with D unresolved. Trimming pared 4 bases from V and 1 base from J, leaving 7 bases between. The germline gives CDR1 PRHDT, CDR2 FYEKMQ (reference sequence). The CDR3 runs to 13 residues.

The V gene is TRBV5-1, the J gene TRBJ2-7; 8 nucleotides line up with TRBD1. Germline CDR1 and CDR2: SGHRS and YFSETQ. Losses at the gene ends were 2 bases for V and 4 bases for J; bases not matched to a gene: 8. The CDR3 length is 15 residues. The CDR3 bases are TGCGCCAGCAGCTTAACCGACAGGGGACGTTACGAGCAGTACTTC. It is translated as CASSLTDRGRYEQYF. Full variable domain (remainder filled in from reference TRBV5-1 and TRBJ2-7): KAGVTQTPRYLIKTRGQQVTLSCSPISGHRSVSWYQQTPGQGLQFLFEYFSETQRNKGNFPGRFSGRQFSNSRSEMNVSTLELGDSALYLCASSLTDRGRYEQYFGPGTRLTVT.